A selection of T cell receptor beta chains follows, all from one sample in a study of shared clonotypes between healthy human individuals. Assay: immunoSEQ multiplex PCR; the TCRdb copy retains only in-frame clones and omits some. The sample consists of some 1 million clones, approximately 68% of them appearing once. Specimen: memory CD4+ T cells sorted from blood. Receptors were obtained from a man aged 18 to 30 in good health. Both conserved end residues are part of each CDR3. Fields, in order: CDR3 DNA, CDR3 protein, J gene, D gene, clone size, V gene. D genes are given only for firm matches. Where a row states a size, it is once, few, many or the class of an expanded clone; other rows omit it.

CDR3 DNA: TGTGCCAGCTCCGGGACTAGCGTTGTGGGGGAGCAGTTCTTC
CDR3 protein: CASSGTSVVGEQFF
J gene: TRBJ2-1
D gene: TRBD2
clone size: .
V gene: TRBV2

CDR3 DNA: TGTGCCACCAGCACCGGAAAAGGTTGGACGGGAGAGACCCAGTACTTC
CDR3 protein: CATSTGKGWTGETQYF
J gene: TRBJ2-5
D gene: .
clone size: .
V gene: TRBV15

CDR3 DNA: TGTGCCACTAGCGGGAGAGCGACAGATACGCAGTATTTT
CDR3 protein: CATSGRATDTQYF
J gene: TRBJ2-3
D gene: TRBD2
clone size: .
V gene: TRBV15

CDR3 DNA: TGTGCCAGCAGGGCGGACAGCAACTATGGCTACACCTTC
CDR3 protein: CASRADSNYGYTF
J gene: TRBJ1-2
D gene: .
clone size: .
V gene: TRBV2

CDR3 DNA: TGTGCCAGCACTCCGACGGACAGGGAGGACTATGGCTACACCTTC
CDR3 protein: CASTPTDREDYGYTF
J gene: TRBJ1-2
D gene: TRBD1
clone size: few
V gene: TRBV28

CDR3 DNA: TGTGCCAGCAGTTTAGCCGGTGGCTATAATTCACCCCTCCACTTT
CDR3 protein: CASSLAGGYNSPLHF
J gene: TRBJ1-6
D gene: .
clone size: .
V gene: TRBV27

CDR3 DNA: TGTGCCACCAGCAGAGGGTCGGGACAGGGTAAAGGAGAGCAGTACTTC
CDR3 protein: CATSRGSGQGKGEQYF
J gene: TRBJ2-7
D gene: TRBD1
clone size: .
V gene: TRBV15

CDR3 DNA: TGTGCCAGTTACCCCACCCCCACAGGGGCTGGGGCCAACGTCCTGACTTTC
CDR3 protein: CASYPTPTGAGANVLTF
J gene: TRBJ2-6
D gene: TRBD1
clone size: .
V gene: TRBV19

CDR3 DNA: TGCAGCGTTGCCGGGACAAGGAACACCGGGGAGCTGTTTTTT
CDR3 protein: CSVAGTRNTGELFF
J gene: TRBJ2-2
D gene: .
clone size: .
V gene: TRBV29-1

CDR3 DNA: TGTGCCAGCTGGGGGAGGGAGAGCAATCAGCCCCAGCATTTT
CDR3 protein: CASWGRESNQPQHF
J gene: TRBJ1-5
D gene: .
clone size: .
V gene: TRBV28

CDR3 DNA: TGTGCCAGCAGTTCTGGGGGGTTAAGTACCGGGGAGCTGTTTTTT
CDR3 protein: CASSSGGLSTGELFF
J gene: TRBJ2-2
D gene: .
clone size: .
V gene: TRBV9

CDR3 DNA: TGTGCCAGCAGCTTAGAATTGGATAATTATGGCTACACCTTC
CDR3 protein: CASSLELDNYGYTF
J gene: TRBJ1-2
D gene: .
clone size: .
V gene: TRBV7-2

CDR3 DNA: TGTGCCAGCAGCTTAGAGCCCTACGAGCAGTACTTC
CDR3 protein: CASSLEPYEQYF
J gene: TRBJ2-7
D gene: .
clone size: .
V gene: TRBV11-2

CDR3 DNA: TGTGCCTGGAGGGGGGGAACCGGTGAAAAACTGTTTTTT
CDR3 protein: CAWRGGTGEKLFF
J gene: TRBJ1-4
D gene: .
clone size: .
V gene: TRBV30

CDR3 DNA: TGTGCCAGCAGCTTAGCGGTGGGCTACACCTTC
CDR3 protein: CASSLAVGYTF
J gene: TRBJ1-2
D gene: .
clone size: .
V gene: TRBV7-9

CDR3 DNA: TGTGCCAGCAGAAGACAGGGAGTATCATACGAGCAGTACTTC
CDR3 protein: CASRRQGVSYEQYF
J gene: TRBJ2-7
D gene: TRBD1
clone size: .
V gene: TRBV6-5

CDR3 DNA: TGTGCCTGGGACGGGGGGGATGGCTACACCTTC
CDR3 protein: CAWDGGDGYTF
J gene: TRBJ1-2
D gene: .
clone size: .
V gene: TRBV30

CDR3 DNA: TGTGCCAGCAGCTGGGGACTTACCTCTAGCACAGATACGCAGTATTTT
CDR3 protein: CASSWGLTSSTDTQYF
J gene: TRBJ2-3
D gene: .
clone size: .
V gene: TRBV5-4

CDR3 DNA: TGTGCCAGCAGTGACTGGGACAGGGAGAATAATTCACCCCTCCACTTT
CDR3 protein: CASSDWDRENNSPLHF
J gene: TRBJ1-6
D gene: TRBD1
clone size: .
V gene: TRBV27

CDR3 DNA: TGCAGCGTTGAGGGACAGACTTACAATGAGCAGTTCTTC
CDR3 protein: CSVEGQTYNEQFF
J gene: TRBJ2-1
D gene: TRBD1
clone size: .
V gene: TRBV29-1

CDR3 DNA: TGTGCCAGCAGCTTGTGGTCTGCGGGAGCTAATGAGCAGTACTTC
CDR3 protein: CASSLWSAGANEQYF
J gene: TRBJ2-7
D gene: TRBD2
clone size: .
V gene: TRBV5-8

CDR3 DNA: TGTGCCAGTAGTATTAAAGGGGGGAATCCGGCTTTCTTT
CDR3 protein: CASSIKGGNPAFF
J gene: TRBJ1-1
D gene: .
clone size: once
V gene: TRBV19

CDR3 DNA: TGCGCCAGCAGCCCCCGGACTAGCGGGGAAGGCACAGATACGCAGTATTTT
CDR3 protein: CASSPRTSGEGTDTQYF
J gene: TRBJ2-3
D gene: TRBD2
clone size: .
V gene: TRBV5-1

CDR3 DNA: TGCGCCAGCAATATTCCGACAGTTCCTCCCTACGAGCAGTACTTC
CDR3 protein: CASNIPTVPPYEQYF
J gene: TRBJ2-7
D gene: .
clone size: .
V gene: TRBV10-2

CDR3 DNA: TGTGCCAGCAAGTTTACGGGACAGGGGAGCTACGAGCAGTACTTC
CDR3 protein: CASKFTGQGSYEQYF
J gene: TRBJ2-7
D gene: TRBD1
clone size: .
V gene: TRBV27